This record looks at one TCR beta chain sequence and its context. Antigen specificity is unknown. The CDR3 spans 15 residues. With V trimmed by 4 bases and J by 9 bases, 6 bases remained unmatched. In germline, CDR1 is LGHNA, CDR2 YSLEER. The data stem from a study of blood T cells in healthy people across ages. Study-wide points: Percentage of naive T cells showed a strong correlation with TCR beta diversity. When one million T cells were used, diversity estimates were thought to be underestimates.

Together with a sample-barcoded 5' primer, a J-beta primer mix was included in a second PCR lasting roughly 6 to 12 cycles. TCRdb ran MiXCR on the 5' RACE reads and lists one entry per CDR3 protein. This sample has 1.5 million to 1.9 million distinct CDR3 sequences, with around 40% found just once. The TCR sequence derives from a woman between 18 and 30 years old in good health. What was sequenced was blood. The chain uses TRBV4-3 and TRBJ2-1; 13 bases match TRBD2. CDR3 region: CASSLGTSGISEQFF. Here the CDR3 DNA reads TGCGCCAGCAGCCTGGGGACTAGCGGGATCTCTGAGCAGTTCTTC.